This TCR beta chain was sequenced for a study of T cell responses to AZD1222 COVID-19 vaccine. The study, taken as a whole, reports: Reportedly, nearly half of unique spike TCRs recognized epitopes outside B.1.351/B.1.1.7 mutations. AZD1222 recipients seropositive at baseline numbered only five to seven.

This table comes from immunoSEQ multiplex PCR, and its TCRdb copy is limited to in-frame clones, with some not included. The sample shows fewer than 150,000 clones, 85% to 95% of them seen only once. A remark on this clone: Its antigen is as yet unknown.

This clonotype was obtained from an adult in good health. The source was peripheral blood, collected on day 0 of AZD1222 vaccination.

The CDR3 protein is CASSPTGFSGYTF. The CDR3, as DNA: TGTGCCAGCAGCCCCACAGGGTTCAGTGGCTACACCTTC. V gene TRBV27 combines with J gene TRBJ1-2, with D possibly matching TRBD1 (6 bases). Germline V CDR1 and CDR2: MNHEY, SMNVEV (reference sequence). The CDR3 length is 13 residues. V lost 6 bases, J lost 7 bases, and 15 bases lay in between.